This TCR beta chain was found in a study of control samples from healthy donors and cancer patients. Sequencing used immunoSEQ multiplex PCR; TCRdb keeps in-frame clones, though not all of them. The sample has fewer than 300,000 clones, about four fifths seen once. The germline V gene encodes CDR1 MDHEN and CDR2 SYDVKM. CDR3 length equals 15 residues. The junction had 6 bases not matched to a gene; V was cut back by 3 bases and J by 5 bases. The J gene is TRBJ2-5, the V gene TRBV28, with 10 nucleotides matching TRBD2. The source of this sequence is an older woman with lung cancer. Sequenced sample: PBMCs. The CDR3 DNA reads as TGTGCCAGCAGTTTCGGAGCTAGCGGGAGCGAGACCCAGTACTTC. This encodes CASSFGASGSETQYF. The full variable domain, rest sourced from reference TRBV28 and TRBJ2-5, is DVKVTQSSRYLVKRTGEKVFLECVQDMDHENMFWYRQDPGLGLRLIYFSYDVKMKEKGDIPEGYSVSREKKERFSLILESASTNQTSMYLCASSFGASGSETQYFGPGTRLLVL.